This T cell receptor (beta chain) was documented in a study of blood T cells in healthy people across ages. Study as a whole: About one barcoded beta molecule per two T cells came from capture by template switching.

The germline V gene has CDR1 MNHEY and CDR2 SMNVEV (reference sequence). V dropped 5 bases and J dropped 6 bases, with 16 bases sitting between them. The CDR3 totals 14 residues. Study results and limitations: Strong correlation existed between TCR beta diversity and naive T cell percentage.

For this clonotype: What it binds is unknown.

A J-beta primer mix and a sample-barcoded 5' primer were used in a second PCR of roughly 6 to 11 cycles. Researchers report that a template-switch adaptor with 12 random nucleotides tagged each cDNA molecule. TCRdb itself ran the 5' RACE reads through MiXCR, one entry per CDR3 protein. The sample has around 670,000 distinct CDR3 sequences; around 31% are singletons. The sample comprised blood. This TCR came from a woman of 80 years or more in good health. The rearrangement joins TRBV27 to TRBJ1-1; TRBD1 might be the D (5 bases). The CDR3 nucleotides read TGTGCCAGCAGTCCCCGGACCCGAGGGGCTGAAGCTTTCTTT. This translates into CASSPRTRGAEAFF.